The present entry profiles one TCR beta chain with its context. The antigen is unknown. The germline gives CDR1 MGHRA, CDR2 YSYEKL. The CDR3 length is 14 residues. The V segment lost 1 base and the J segment 6 bases; nucleotides outside the gene matches: 4. Sequenced by immunoSEQ multiplex PCR; TCRdb stores in-frame clones only, minus some. The sample contains around 2.5 million clones, over 85% of which appear only once. The data derive from a study of shared clonotypes between healthy human individuals. Study results and caveats: Sharing across four donors was highest in naive CD4 (around 5%) and lowest in memory CD8 (0.4%).

The chain combines TRBV4-1 with TRBJ2-3, with 7 bases aligning to TRBD1. Sequences were obtained from naive CD4+ T cells from PBMCs. Subset indicated: CD45RA+ positively selected. This receptor was taken from a man between 18 and 29 years old in good health. Some clones in this sample may be carry-over from other donors' samples. The CDR3 sequence is CASSQGDSADTQYF. CDR3 DNA: TGCGCCAGCAGCCAAGGGGACAGCGCGGATACGCAGTATTTT.